This record concerns one TCR beta chain sequence. Its antigen remains unidentified. These data come from a study of T cell responses to AZD1222 COVID-19 vaccine. Broader study findings: The study identified only a handful of AZD1222 recipients as seropositive at baseline. Spike-specific TCRs gained breadth and depth after people received two AZD1222 doses.

Clones were read by immunoSEQ multiplex PCR, and TCRdb kept only the in-frame ones, dropping some. The table records about 120,000 clones, 80% to 90% of them present only once. This sequence was found in an adult in good health. The starting material was peripheral blood, obtained on day 0 of AZD1222 vaccination.

DNA of the CDR3: TGTGCCAGCAGCTTAGCGCTCCGGGACACTGAAGCTTTCTTT. Amino acids: CASSLALRDTEAFF. J is TRBJ1-1 and V is TRBV7-6, with D uncertain. CDR1 is SGHVS, CDR2 FNYEAQ, per germline. With 0 bases removed from V and 3 bases from J, the gap between germline ends came to 8 bases. The CDR3 is made up of 14 amino acids.